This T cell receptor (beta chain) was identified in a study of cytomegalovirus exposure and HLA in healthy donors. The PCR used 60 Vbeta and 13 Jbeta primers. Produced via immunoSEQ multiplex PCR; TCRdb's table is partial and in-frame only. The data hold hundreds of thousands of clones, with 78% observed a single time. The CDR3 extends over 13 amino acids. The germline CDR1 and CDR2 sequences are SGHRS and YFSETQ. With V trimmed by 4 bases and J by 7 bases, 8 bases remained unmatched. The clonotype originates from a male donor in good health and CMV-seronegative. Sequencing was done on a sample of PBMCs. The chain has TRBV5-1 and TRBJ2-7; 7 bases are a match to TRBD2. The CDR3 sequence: CASSATEAGEQYF. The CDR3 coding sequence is TGCGCCAGCAGCGCAACCGAAGCGGGAGAGCAGTACTTC.